The T cell receptor beta chain described here comes from a study of cytomegalovirus exposure and HLA in healthy donors (dated by TCRdb to 2017 to 2019). General notes on the study: According to an earlier analysis of a few hundred of the donors, 150 million to 200 million T cells yielded 117 million unique TCR beta sequences and around 280 Gb of sequence data. Typing coverage varied by locus: 629-630 donors for A, B, C, DRB1 and DQB1; some 520 for DQA1; more than 600 for DPA1; roughly 450 for DPB1. An earlier analysis of a few hundred of the donors applied high-throughput TCR beta sequencing to assess whether each TCR beta V gene segment acted as functional or pseudogenic. The later analysis used no new phenotypic data to find candidate immune exposures, relying instead on TCR beta sequences and their occurrence across donors. In a later genetic analysis, genome-wide SNP genotypes for about 55% of the roughly 700 donors were used, and that subset was treated as a discovery cohort. A later analysis re-analyzed previously published TCR beta repertoires from approximately 670 donors and added high-resolution HLA genotyping to study TCR occurrence patterns. Donor age, sex, ethnicity and CMV serostatus were collected together with the repertoire data. All discovery cohort repertoires had been generated on a single sequencing platform. A separate validation cohort of 100 to 150 different subjects was used in addition to the 666-subject first cohort. To predict cytomegalovirus infection status, the study brought together high-throughput TCR immunosequencing, statistical association of individual TCRs with disease status, and machine learning. The aim of the study was to test whether cataloging public T cell receptors could identify signatures of past pathogen exposure. HLA typing covered class I and class II loci at four-digit resolution. Among approximately 370 genotyped donors of the cohort, an average of approximately 200,000 unique TCR beta nucleotide sequences was sequenced per donor, of which roughly 17% were non-productive. The genetic ancestry cluster associated with self-reported Caucasian donors included 80% to 90% of the roughly 410 genotyped donors. Because of strong linkage in the cohort, roughly five DR-DQ haplotypes were treated as single units for association and clustering. An early release that covered about 600 HLA-typed donors contained 250 to 350 gigabases of sequencing data and tens of millions of unique TCR sequences. The study profiled the T cell repertoires of around 700 subjects by immunosequencing and related them to cytomegalovirus serostatus. General study outcomes and caveats: Across donors, most TCR sequences were observed very rarely, whereas some public TCRs were present in many individuals. Presence/absence analyses assumed roughly uniform sequencing depth across donors, an assumption that may not hold. Because some donors lacked HLA typing at each locus, the association tests relied only on the typed subset. In an earlier analysis of a few hundred of the donors, most TCR beta V segments were observed in productive rearrangements about 87% or about 30% of the time, broadly matching IMGT annotations. In vitro tests confirmed that a few of the cytomegalovirus-associated TCR beta chains recognize cytomegalovirus antigens. When HLA alleles, especially DR and DQ, strongly co-occurred, TCR associations were difficult to assign to individual alleles. Correlated functional status among segregating V segments might be attributable to linkage disequilibrium, but an unknown experimental factor could not be ruled out. In a later genetic analysis, a missense DCLRE1C variant was associated with V-gene and J-gene trimming of TCR beta chains, and the association was replicated in an independent cohort. The classifier was reported to diagnose cytomegalovirus status with high specificity and sensitivity in both the original cohort and the validation cohort. A later analysis found that TCR association rates varied across HLA loci, with DRB1 alleles showing the most associated TCRs and HLA-C alleles the fewest. According to a later analysis, most CMV-associated TCR beta chains appeared to be HLA-restricted, and the HLA associations seemed to be driven largely by CMV exposure. A group of highly shared sequence variants was considered likely to be a technical artifact of the sequencing pipeline. The authors suggested that the approach could potentially be generalized to other disease states and immunological phenotypes. Several of the top co-occurrence clusters appeared to be linked to parvovirus B19, influenza, CMV and Epstein-Barr virus, according to a later analysis. A total of about 150 TCR beta chains were listed by the study as associated with cytomegalovirus. For the cohort, immune exposure information was limited to CMV serostatus. In a later genetic analysis, fewer N-insertions in productive TCRs were reported among donors in an Asian-associated ancestry cluster than the 666-donor mean. In a later analysis, 16,951 TCR beta sequences were associated with specific HLA alleles at a false discovery rate of 0.05. Because the 87-base-pair reads could not distinguish some IMGT-functional V segments, including TRBV6-2 and TRBV6-3, those segments were excluded. A later analysis found that HLA-associated TCR beta chains were more clonally expanded and had lower generation probabilities than equally common non-associated chains. A further reported finding was that TCR beta sequences accurately predicted the HLA-A and HLA-B alleles for most subjects in the first cohort. Only TCR beta chains were sequenced in this cohort, and the absence of alpha or paired-chain data limited detectable features. The earlier analysis of about 600 of the donors excluded some 15 rarely observed V segments, including chromosome 9 orphons, because counts were too low.

Comments on this clone: Its antigen is unknown. Base qualities are not at hand, and no much larger clone is one base apart.

Libraries were constructed by the immunoSEQ multiplex PCR assay. The multiplex PCR relied on a mix of 60 forward primers for TCR Vbeta segments and 13 reverse primers for TCR Jbeta segments. The CDR3 region of rearranged TCR beta genes was amplified from genomic DNA by a multiplex PCR assay. Amplified TCR beta libraries were sequenced as 87-base-pair reads on the Illumina HiSeq System. The paper's data handling went like this. A later analysis tallied roughly 80 million unique TCR beta chains across the 666 repertoires, and around 12 million of those chains were shared by two or more donors. Raw reads were error-corrected and collapsed into unique sequences by a nearest-neighbor algorithm in which closely related sequences were merged to remove PCR and sequencing errors. CDR3 sequences were aligned to IMGT reference sequences to assign V, D and J gene segments. Each retained sequence needed at least a six-nucleotide match to both a V gene segment and a J gene segment. A rearrangement was called productive if the CDR3 had no stop codons and remained in frame with V and J, and every other rearrangement was called non-productive. CDR3 was defined according to IMGT convention as the region running from the second conserved V-encoded cysteine to the conserved J-encoded phenylalanine. In an earlier analysis of approximately 500 of the donors, sequences lacking an unambiguous match to a single V gene segment were excluded. An earlier analysis of over 450 of the donors classified V segments as functional when productive rearrangements were above 56.7% and as segregating when the standard deviation between donors was above 5%. A statistical classification framework was developed to diagnose cytomegalovirus status using the catalog of TCR beta chain sequences. V and J gene assignment, in a later analysis, came from comparing TCR nucleotide sequences with IMGT/GENE-DB human TR gene sequences. In a later analysis, CDR3 sequences and most-parsimonious VDJ recombination scenarios were assigned using the TCRdist pipeline. In a later analysis, every TCR beta chain was defined by the combination of its CDR3 amino acid sequence and its V-gene family, and reads without a unique V-gene family were dropped. To address suspected cross-contamination and a sequencing artifact, a later analysis removed under 600 highly shared, low-generation-probability nucleotide sequences. A later analysis calculated a clonal expansion index for each public chain from normalized within-repertoire ranks of inferred template counts. In a later analysis, generation probabilities were computed using a VDJ recombination model fitted to out-of-frame rearrangements, and the results were checked against IGoR. Hypergeometric tests were used in a later analysis to score TCR-TCR, TCR-HLA and TCR-CMV co-occurrence, with a repertoire-size bias correction applied to the TCR pairs. A later analysis estimated false discovery rates by permuting HLA or CMV assignments 20 times. In a later analysis, co-occurring TCRs were grouped using DBSCAN, and TCRdist sequence similarity was added for clustering within HLA-allele-positive subsets. Repertoires with fewer than 30,000 or more than 120,000 public chains, plus five repertoires with anomalous nucleotide sharing, were excluded from co-occurrence clustering. The immuneACCESS repertoire file appears here via TCRdb, limited to in-frame rearrangements. These files lack a portion of the clones; in checked studies, under half of the deficit traces to unresolved V genes, and the cause of the others is not known. That table is the source of V, J and clone size, and D and trimming were worked out from the DNA. Within this sample are roughly 150,000 clones, with about four fifths of them counted one time only. More than 7% of the sample rests with the top ten.

The CDR3 contains 14 residues, cysteine and phenylalanine counted. The retained sequence is limited to the CDR3, 42 bases, with the frame set at the first base. V sheds 0 bases and J sheds 6 bases, leaving 12 bases between their ends. Looking up the germline V gene (reference sequence) yields CDR1 SGHNT and CDR2 YYREEE. In total, over 600 healthy bone marrow donors made up the cohort. All cohort members were sampled while nominally healthy, although unrecorded immune exposures were likely present. The donor tested CMV seropositive, placing the donor among the 250 to 350 seropositive members of the cohort. Each donor provided a peripheral blood sample, and peripheral blood mononuclear cells were used for TCR beta sequencing. Genomic DNA was extracted from the blood cell samples with the Qiagen DNeasy Blood Extraction Kit.

This receptor chain uses TRBV5-4 and TRBJ2-5; a tentative D call is TRBD2 (5 bases match). Sequences were obtained from PBMCs. This TCR derives from a male donor in good health and CMV-seropositive. The CDR3 corresponds to CASSLGLALQTQYF. The nucleotides read TGTGCCAGCAGCTTGGGCCTAGCCCTGCAGACCCAGTACTTC.